This T cell receptor beta chain was sequenced for a study of Ad26.COV2.S vaccination and SARS-CoV-2 variants. Study summary: The Ad26.COV2.S arm of the COV1001 trial was where the donor was placed.

Treatment of the sample: about 20 received Ad26.COV2.S at low or high dose, single or two shots; about five received placebo; per-sample allocation not given. All samples were drawn on day 63, counting from the first vaccine or placebo injection. Generated by immunoSEQ multiplex PCR, the TCRdb table keeps only in-frame clones and is missing some. There are about 330,000 clones in the sample; 85% to 90% occur only once, and 5.5% lies in the top ten. Trimming removed 0 bases at V and 8 bases at J, with 10 bases between. CDR3 length: 13 residues. Germline V gives CDR1 SGHTA, CDR2 FQGNSA. The chain combines TRBV7-2 with TRBJ1-2; D call uncertain. This TCR was sampled from a person between 18 and 60 years old who received the Ad26.COV2.S COVID-19 vaccine or a placebo. Sequencing was performed on peripheral blood, taken in a trial of Ad26.COV2.S vaccine versus placebo. CDR3 sequence reads: CASSLAIVEGYTF. The CDR3 DNA sequence: TGTGCCAGCAGCTTAGCGATTGTAGAAGGCTACACCTTC. Full variable domain (missing parts from reference TRBV7-2 and TRBJ1-2): GAGVSQSPSNKVTEKGKDVELRCDPISGHTALYWYRQSLGQGLEFLIYFQGNSAPDKSGLPSDRFSAERTGGSVSTLTIQRTQQEDSAVYLCASSLAIVEGYTFGSGTRLTVV.